These 26 T cell receptor beta chains were sequenced from one sample in a study of blood T cell repertoires in COVID-19. Sequencing used immunoSEQ multiplex PCR; TCRdb keeps in-frame clones, though not all of them. The sample lists approximately 200,000 clones; roughly 83% were seen once. The source material was PBMCs or T cells enriched from blood (not recorded which). The receptor source for this set is a woman in her twenties or thirties who had recovered from COVID-19.

The gene calls are TRBV29-1 and TRBJ1-1; D possibly corresponds to TRBD1 (6 bases). Germline loops: CDR1 SQVTM, CDR2 ANQGSEA. The CDR3 has 13 residues. Trimming removed 1 base at V and 6 bases at J, with 12 bases between. CDR3 sequence reads: CSVEALRGAEAFF. For the CDR3, the DNA is TGCAGCGTTGAAGCCCTCAGGGGCGCTGAAGCTTTCTTT.

The V call is TRBV6-5, the J call TRBJ2-5; 7 positions agree with TRBD1. Trimming cost V 7 bases and J 4 bases; bases outside gene matches: 3. The germline V gene has CDR1 MNHEY and CDR2 SVGAGI. The CDR3 loop spans 12 amino acids. CDR3 DNA: TGTGCCAGCAAGGGGGCATCAGAGACCCAGTACTTC. Protein: CASKGASETQYF.

The J gene is TRBJ1-1, the V gene TRBV7-8; maybe TRBD1 (6 bases). Germline lookup yields CDR1 SGHVS and CDR2 FQNEAQ. This CDR3 comprises 12 residues. V was pared by 5 bases and J by 11 bases, with 15 bases between. The CDR3 protein is CASSPAGGRAFF. CDR3 sequence (DNA): TGTGCCAGCAGCCCCGCGGGGGGGCGTGCTTTCTTT.

The V and J genes are TRBV27 and TRBJ1-4, with 9 bases lining up with TRBD1. This CDR3 is 14 amino acids long. Germline values: CDR1 MNHEY, CDR2 SMNVEV (reference sequence). Unmatched junction bases numbered 10, after V lost 5 bases and J lost 12 bases. The CDR3 bases are TGTGCCAGCAGTACCCGGACAGGGGTAACGGAACTGTTTTTT. It specifies CASSTRTGVTELFF.

This rearrangement joins TRBV7-9 to TRBJ1-2; TRBD1 matches 11 bases. The CDR3 extends over 15 amino acids. Germline-derived CDR1 and CDR2 are SEHNR and FQNEAQ (reference sequence). V gave up 3 bases and J gave up 4 bases; unmatched junction bases: 4. CDR3 bases: TGTGCCAGCAGCTTGGGACAGGGGGATAGCTATGGCTACACCTTC. Its protein product is CASSLGQGDSYGYTF.

This sequence joins TRBV7-9 and TRBJ1-6; D remains ambiguous. V lost 5 bases and J lost 4, with 9 bases in between. Per germline, CDR1 SEHNR and CDR2 FQNEAQ (reference sequence). This CDR3 is built from 14 residues. CDR3 sequence (DNA): TGTGCCAGCAGCATAGAACAGTATAATTCACCCCTCCACTTT. It encodes CASSIEQYNSPLHF.

The chain has TRBV11-2 and TRBJ2-5, with 7 positions matching TRBD1. The CDR3 covers 15 residues. V trimming: 4 bases; J trimming: 2 bases; junction bases outside the gene matches: 7. Germline-derived CDR1 and CDR2 are SGHAT and FQNNGV. The CDR3 is CASSYHQQGQETQYF. The CDR3 DNA reads TGTGCCAGCAGCTATCACCAACAGGGGCAAGAGACCCAGTACTTC.

This clone was counted once. The V and J genes are TRBV15 and TRBJ2-7; D is uncertain. Germline-derived CDR1 and CDR2 are LNHNV and YYDKDF (reference sequence). The V end lost 2 bases, the J end lost 3 bases, and 8 bases lay between the germline ends. The CDR3 is 13 amino acids. CDR3 protein: CATSRSVNYEQYF. For the CDR3, the DNA is TGTGCCACCAGCAGATCGGTCAACTACGAGCAGTACTTC.

This clone was found a few times. The chain couples TRBV5-1 to TRBJ1-2, with TRBD1 identical over 8 bases. V shed 0 bases and J 6 bases; nucleotides not matched to a gene: 4. CDR3 length: 14 residues. CDR1 SGHRS and CDR2 YFSETQ come from the germline V gene. CDR3 region: CASSLGRGRDGYTF. Written as DNA, the CDR3 is TGCGCCAGCAGCTTGGGCAGGGGGCGGGATGGCTACACCTTC.

V gene TRBV5-6 combines with J gene TRBJ2-7; TRBD2 is a possible D gene (5 bases). V was pared by 2 bases and J by 6 bases, with 12 bases between. The CDR3 is made up of 13 amino acids. The germline V gene has CDR1 SGHDT and CDR2 YYEEEE. DNA of the CDR3: TGTGCCAGCAGCTTTGCAGGAGGAGGCGAGCAGTACGTC. Encoded protein: CASSFAGGGEQYV.

The V gene is TRBV7-9, the J gene TRBJ1-4; unclear D gene. Trimming took off 5 bases at V and 1 base at J, with 8 bases between the two ends. The germline V gene has CDR1 SEHNR and CDR2 FQNEAQ (reference sequence). This CDR3 contains 14 residues. The CDR3 coding sequence is TGTGCCAGCAGCCCCGTTAGAACTAATGAAAAACTGTTTTTT. This codes for CASSPVRTNEKLFF.

This clone was found a few times. This sequence joins TRBV6-5 and TRBJ1-2, with unresolved D. Germline-derived CDR1 and CDR2 are MNHEY and SVGAGI. The CDR3 has 15 amino acids. V lost 5 bases to trimming and J lost 4 bases, with 17 bases between them. DNA of the CDR3: TGTGCCAGCAGTCCAGGCGGGGTTATGGCCTATGGCTACACCTTC. As protein: CASSPGGVMAYGYTF.

The V and J genes are TRBV5-1 and TRBJ2-5; 15 nucleotides match TRBD2. This CDR3 contains 18 residues. Trimming removed 3 bases from V and 5 bases from J; junction bases left unmatched: 11. Germline V CDR1 and CDR2: SGHRS, YFSETQ. The CDR3 DNA sequence: TGCGCCAGCAGCTGGCGGACTAGCGGGGGGGCGTCAGGTGAGACCCAGTACTTC. Its protein product is CASSWRTSGGASGETQYF.

The chain has TRBV27 and TRBJ1-6, with TRBD1 matching over 7 bases. CDR1 MNHEY and CDR2 SMNVEV come from the germline V gene (reference sequence). V shed 5 bases, J shed 5 bases, and the junction held 3 bases outside the gene matches. This CDR3 has 14 amino acids. CDR3 protein: CASSNRGNNSPLHF. The CDR3 nucleotides are TGTGCCAGCAGTAACAGGGGCAATAATTCACCCCTCCACTTT.

This clone was found a few times. V usage is TRBV7-9 and J usage is TRBJ2-3, with 9 bases that match TRBD2. This CDR3 region has 17 residues. Unmatched junction bases numbered 11, after V lost 5 bases and J lost 2 bases. Germline values: CDR1 SEHNR, CDR2 FQNEAQ (reference sequence). CDR3 protein: CASSLFFGTSPTDTQYF. CDR3 coding DNA: TGTGCCAGCAGCCTCTTCTTCGGGACTAGCCCCACAGATACGCAGTATTTT.

This clone came up many times. This chain uses TRBV7-9 with TRBJ2-7, with 15 bases that match TRBD2. The CDR3 is made up of 14 amino acids. From germline, CDR1 is SEHNR and CDR2 FQNEAQ (reference sequence). V trimming: 8 bases; J trimming: 12 bases; junction bases outside the gene matches: 11. CDR3 sequence reads: CASRQGLAGGRWYF. For the CDR3, the DNA is TGTGCCAGCCGTCAGGGACTAGCGGGAGGTCGTTGGTACTTC.

This chain joins TRBV18 and TRBJ2-3, with D possibly TRBD2 on 5 matching bases. CDR1 and CDR2 (germline): KGHSH, LQKENI. The CDR3 is made up of 15 amino acids. V gave up 3 bases and J gave up 4 bases, with 14 bases separating them. The CDR3 protein is CASSPRGLTPDTQYF. Here the CDR3 DNA reads TGTGCCAGCTCACCGAGAGGGTTGACGCCAGATACGCAGTATTTT. The full variable domain, its missing parts supplied by reference TRBV18 and TRBJ2-3, is NAGVMQNPRHLVRRRGQEARLRCSPMKGHSHVYWYRQLPEEGLKFMVYLQKENIIDESGMPKERFSAEFPKEGPSILRIQQVVRGDSAAYFCASSPRGLTPDTQYFGPGTRLTVL.

The V gene is TRBV2, the J gene TRBJ2-2; 9 nucleotides agree with TRBD2. Unmatched junction bases numbered 7, after V lost 8 bases and J lost 6 bases. The CDR3 consists of 14 residues. Germline CDR1 and CDR2: SNHLY and FYNNEI. The CDR3 is CASQGLAGSGELFF. The CDR3 nucleotides read TGTGCCAGCCAAGGGCTAGCGGGATCCGGGGAGCTGTTTTTT. Full variable domain (outside the CDR3, taken from reference TRBV2 and TRBJ2-2): EPEVTQTPSHQVTQMGQEVILRCVPISNHLYFYWYRQILGQKVEFLVSFYNNEISEKSEIFDDQFSVERPDGSNFTLKIRSTKLEDSAMYFCASQGLAGSGELFFGEGSRLTVL.

The J gene is TRBJ1-3, the V gene TRBV2; no reliable D call. The CDR3 totals 15 residues. Trimming removed 9 bases at V and 1 base at J, with 16 bases between. CDR1 is SNHLY, CDR2 FYNNEI, per germline. Here the CDR3 DNA reads TGTGCCAGTAGACCTCCGGGGAGATCTGGAAACACCATATATTTT. Translated: CASRPPGRSGNTIYF.

The chain carries TRBV5-6 and TRBJ1-5, with D possibly being TRBD1 (5 bases). Germline V gene lookup returns CDR1 SGHDT and CDR2 YYEEEE. This CDR3 is 14 amino acids long. V was clipped by 0 bases and J by 4 bases, with 8 bases between them. The CDR3 reads CASSLGQLNQPQHF. Written as DNA, the CDR3 is TGTGCCAGCAGCTTGGGACAGCTAAATCAGCCCCAGCATTTT.

The V call is TRBV5-4, the J call TRBJ2-7; TRBD2 matches at 8 bases. CDR3 length: 14 amino acids. The germline gives CDR1 SGHNT, CDR2 YYREEE (reference sequence). The junction had 9 bases not matched to a gene; V was cut back by 6 bases and J by 4 bases. CDR3 bases: TGTGCCAGCAACCCGAGCGGGAGTGGATACGAGCAGTACTTC. Its protein product is CASNPSGSGYEQYF.

The V call is TRBV30, the J call TRBJ2-7; 11 bases match TRBD2. The CDR3 is 16 amino acids. J was trimmed by 2 bases and V by 4 bases; bases with no gene match: 10. Germline CDR1 reads GTSNPN; CDR2 reads SVGIG (reference sequence). The CDR3 here is CAWKTKGLAETYEQYF. The CDR3 DNA reads TGTGCCTGGAAGACGAAGGGACTAGCGGAGACCTACGAGCAGTACTTC.

The chain combines TRBV7-8 with TRBJ1-6, with D unresolved. V was shortened by 5 bases and J by 0 bases, with 20 bases between the two germline ends. The CDR3 consists of 19 residues. CDR1 is SGHVS, CDR2 FQNEAQ, per germline. CDR3 bases: TGTGCCAGCAGCCCCGGTGTCGAGGTTCCGGGCTCCTATAATTCACCCCTCCACTTT. Translated: CASSPGVEVPGSYNSPLHF.

This chain uses TRBV27 with TRBJ2-2; the D is unclear. Looked up from germline, CDR1 is MNHEY and CDR2 is SMNVEV (reference sequence). Trimming pared 0 bases from V and 1 base from J, leaving 6 bases between. The CDR3 extends over 15 amino acids. CDR3 nucleotide sequence: TGTGCCAGCAGTTTATCGAGAGAGAACACCGGGGAGCTGTTTTTT. Translation gives CASSLSRENTGELFF.

This chain links TRBV28 with TRBJ1-2; tentative D call: TRBD1 (5 bases). CDR1 and CDR2 (germline): MDHEN, SYDVKM. The V gene lost 10 bases and the J gene lost 3 bases, with 9 bases spanning the gap. This CDR3 has 11 residues. The CDR3 here is CATAGDYGYTF. CDR3 DNA sequence: TGTGCCACAGCGGGGGACTATGGCTACACCTTC.

The rearrangement uses TRBV25-1 and TRBJ1-2, with D possibly TRBD1 on 6 matching bases. Germline CDR1 reads MGHDK; CDR2 reads SYGVNS. The V end lost 2 bases, the J end lost 5 bases, and 15 bases lay between the germline ends. The CDR3 loop spans 15 amino acids. CDR3 in amino acids: CASSEGGTGLYGYTF. The CDR3 DNA reads as TGTGCCAGCAGTGAAGGAGGAACAGGGCTGTATGGCTACACCTTC.